This T cell receptor beta chain was retrieved from a study of blood T cell repertoires in COVID-19. Study-wide context: Sites across the United States, Italy and Spain contributed samples from acute and convalescent COVID-19. T cells, B-cell-depleted T cells, or PBMCs provided the cDNA or gDNA that served as material.

In the source study's methods: Quantification of nucleated cells was approximated via reference gene primer amplification. TCRdb's table, derived via immunoSEQ multiplex PCR, lists solely in-frame clones and lacks some. V, J and clone size are taken as reported in that table, and D and trimming were inferred from the DNA itself. Here the sample spans more than 70,000 clones, approximately 90% being singletons. The ends were cut back, 0 bases at V and 1 base at J, with 13 bases in the middle. This CDR3 has 16 amino acids. CDR1 is SGHRS, CDR2 YFSETQ, per germline. The sample consisted of peripheral blood. This sequence joins TRBV5-1 and TRBJ2-5, with TRBD2 as a possible D gene (6 bases). This TCR derives from a man in his forties or fifties with acute or convalescent COVID-19. The CDR3 DNA is TGCGCCAGCAGCTTGGGGGGCGGGGCAGCCCAAGAGACCCAGTACTTC. This translates into CASSLGGGAAQETQYF.